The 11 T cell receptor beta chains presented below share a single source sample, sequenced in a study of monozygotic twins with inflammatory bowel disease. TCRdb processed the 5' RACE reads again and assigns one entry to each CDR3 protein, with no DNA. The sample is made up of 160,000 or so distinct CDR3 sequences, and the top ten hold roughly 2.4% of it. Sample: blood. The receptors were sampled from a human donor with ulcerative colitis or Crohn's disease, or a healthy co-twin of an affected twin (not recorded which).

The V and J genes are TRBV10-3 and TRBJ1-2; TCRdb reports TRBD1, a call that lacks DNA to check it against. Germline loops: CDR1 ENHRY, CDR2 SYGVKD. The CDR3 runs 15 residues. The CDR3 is CAISEYMGDDYGYTF.

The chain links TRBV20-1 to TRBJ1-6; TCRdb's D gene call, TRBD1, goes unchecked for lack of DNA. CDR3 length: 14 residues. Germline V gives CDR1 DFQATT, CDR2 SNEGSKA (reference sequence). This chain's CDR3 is CSAHGQGRNSPLHF.

CDR3 region: CSAKRGGFGETQYF. The chain couples TRBV20-1 to TRBJ2-5. The germline CDR1 and CDR2 sequences are DFQATT and SNEGSKA (reference sequence). This CDR3 contains 14 residues.

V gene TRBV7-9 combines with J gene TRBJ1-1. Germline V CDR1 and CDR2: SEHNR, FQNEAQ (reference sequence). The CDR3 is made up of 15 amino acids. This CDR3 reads CASSFWGRRATEAFF. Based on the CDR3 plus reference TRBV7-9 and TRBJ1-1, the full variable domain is DTGVSQNPRHKITKRGQNVTFRCDPISEHNRLYWYRQTLGQGPEFLTYFQNEAQLEKSRLLSDRFSAERPKGSFSTLEIQRTEQGDSAMYLCASSFWGRRATEAFFGQGTRLTVV.

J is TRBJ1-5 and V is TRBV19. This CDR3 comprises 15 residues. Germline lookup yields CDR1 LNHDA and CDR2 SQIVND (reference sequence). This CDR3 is CASSINLGSNQPQHF.

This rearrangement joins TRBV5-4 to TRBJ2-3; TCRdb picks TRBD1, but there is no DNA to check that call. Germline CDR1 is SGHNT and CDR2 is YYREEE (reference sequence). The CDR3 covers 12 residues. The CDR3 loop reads CASSPRAETQYF.

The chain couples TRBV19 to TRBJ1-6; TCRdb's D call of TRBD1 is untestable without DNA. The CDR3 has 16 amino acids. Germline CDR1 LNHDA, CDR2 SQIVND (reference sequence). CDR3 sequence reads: CASSTLRDRGDSPLHF.

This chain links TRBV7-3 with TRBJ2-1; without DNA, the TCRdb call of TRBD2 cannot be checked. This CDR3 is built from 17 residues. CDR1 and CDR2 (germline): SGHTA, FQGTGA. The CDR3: CASSPQVTSGPNNEQFF.

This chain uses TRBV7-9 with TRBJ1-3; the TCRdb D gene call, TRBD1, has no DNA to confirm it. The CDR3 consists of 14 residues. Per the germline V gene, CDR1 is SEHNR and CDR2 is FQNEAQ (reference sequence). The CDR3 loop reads CASSLATGGDTIYF.

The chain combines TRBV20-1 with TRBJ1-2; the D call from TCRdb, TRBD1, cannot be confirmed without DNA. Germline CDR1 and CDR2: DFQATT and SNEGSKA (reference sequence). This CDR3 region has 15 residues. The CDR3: CSARSQGPGHYGYTF.

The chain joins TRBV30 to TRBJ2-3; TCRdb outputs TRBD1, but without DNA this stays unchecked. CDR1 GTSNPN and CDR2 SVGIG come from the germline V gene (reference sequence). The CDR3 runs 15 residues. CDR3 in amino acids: CAWSPLGISTDTQYF.